This T cell receptor (beta chain) comes out of a study of yellow fever vaccine responses in identical twins. General study points: A vaccine T cell response that seemed partly convergent and partly personalized was reported in twins.

MiXCR, applied by TCRdb to the RT-PCR reads, yields one record per CDR3 protein. The data hold about 9,000 distinct CDR3 sequences, with approximately 88% observed a single time. The CDR3 loop spans 14 amino acids. CDR1 and CDR2 from the germline V gene are SGHAT and FQNNGV. Trimming left V 2 bases short and J 0 bases short, with 6 bases between. With regard to this clonotype: The antigen is undetermined.

V gene TRBV11-2 combines with J gene TRBJ2-3; D gene uncertain. The specimen comprised T cells from blood (PBMCs), unsorted or a sorted subset (not recorded which), sampled before or after yellow fever vaccination (not recorded which). The clonotype originates from a woman between 18 and 30 years old who received the yellow fever vaccine. The CDR3 bases are TGTGCCAGCAGCTTATTAACTAGCACAGATACGCAGTATTTT. It translates to CASSLLTSTDTQYF.